Below are 30 T cell receptor beta chains sequenced from a single sample in a study of blood T cell dynamics during melanoma immunotherapy (TCRdb year 2020). Receptors were amplified or captured by the immunoSEQ multiplex PCR assay. Entries here come from immuneACCESS through TCRdb and include only in-frame sequences with V and J called. Some clones fail to appear in such tables; in the studies checked, an unresolved V gene covers under half of the shortfall, and the cause of the remainder is unknown. This sample gives about 13,000 clones in total; around 84% of them show up just once. Roughly 4% of the sample rests with the top ten. The meaning of the sample's time point label: pre-treatment baseline. Sequenced here: blood, sampled from a patient treated with checkpoint blockade. The receptors come from a human donor with melanoma.

The J gene is TRBJ2-7, the V gene TRBV6-1, with 8 positions matching TRBD2. CDR1 and CDR2 from the germline V gene are MNHNS and SASEGT. J gave up 6 bases and V 2 bases, and 3 bases lay outside the gene matches. This CDR3 is built from 13 residues. Written as DNA, the CDR3 is TGTGCCAGCAGTGAACGGGGGGGCCTCGAGCAGTACTTC. Translating gives CASSERGGLEQYF.

This rearrangement joins TRBV4-1 to TRBJ2-4; D is possibly TRBD2 (5 bases). The V end was cut by 1 base, the J end by 2 bases, with 18 bases between. This CDR3 has 18 residues. Germline values: CDR1 MGHRA, CDR2 YSYEKL. The CDR3: CASSQGSASGATKNIQYF. CDR3 nucleotides: TGCGCCAGCAGCCAAGGGAGTGCGAGCGGTGCGACCAAAAACATTCAGTACTTC.

The chain joins TRBV7-9 to TRBJ1-3; TRBD1 matches 7 bases. This CDR3 contains 14 residues. J gave up 2 bases and V 5 bases, and 3 bases lay outside the gene matches. Per the germline V gene, CDR1 is SEHNR and CDR2 is FQNEAQ (reference sequence). The CDR3 nucleotides are TGTGCCAGCAGCCACGGGACAGCTGGAAACACCATATATTTT. Translation: CASSHGTAGNTIYF.

The table lists this clone with a few counts. The rearrangement uses TRBV7-9 and TRBJ1-1; maybe TRBD1 (5 bases). The V and J ends lost 7 bases and 0 bases respectively, with 9 bases between them. This CDR3 is built from 13 residues. Germline lookup yields CDR1 SEHNR and CDR2 FQNEAQ (reference sequence). CDR3 sequence: CASNRFMNTEAFF. Here the CDR3 DNA reads TGTGCCAGCAACAGGTTCATGAACACTGAAGCTTTCTTT. Together with reference TRBV7-9 and TRBJ1-1, the CDR3 gives the full variable domain: DTGVSQNPRHKITKRGQNVTFRCDPISEHNRLYWYRQTLGQGPEFLTYFQNEAQLEKSRLLSDRFSAERPKGSFSTLEIQRTEQGDSAMYLCASNRFMNTEAFFGQGTRLTVV.

This clone was counted once. This rearrangement joins TRBV6-5 to TRBJ2-3; D assignment may be TRBD1 or TRBD2 (5 bases each). The CDR3 extends over 15 amino acids. V lost 6 bases to trimming and J lost 2 bases, with 15 bases between them. The germline CDR1 and CDR2 sequences are MNHEY and SVGAGI. The CDR3 is CASSQRDGHTDTQYF. Here the CDR3 DNA reads TGTGCCAGCAGCCAGAGGGACGGGCACACAGATACGCAGTATTTT.

The chain uses TRBV7-6 and TRBJ1-2, with D perhaps matching TRBD1 (6 bases). V lost 5 bases and J 3 bases, leaving 16 bases between the germline ends. CDR1 SGHVS and CDR2 FNYEAQ come from the germline V gene. CDR3 length equals 15 residues. This CDR3 is CASSLRGGAYYGYTF. CDR3 bases: TGTGCCAGCAGCCTACGGGGGGGGGCATACTATGGCTACACCTTC.

V gene TRBV6-6 combines with J gene TRBJ2-7, with 10 nucleotides matching TRBD1. Germline CDR1 is MNHNY and CDR2 is SVGAGI (reference sequence). The CDR3 spans 14 residues. V shed 7 bases and J 6 bases; nucleotides not matched to a gene: 9. In DNA, the CDR3 is TGTGCCAGCACCGCCACCCGGACAGGGGGCGAGCAGTACTTC. Protein: CASTATRTGGEQYF.

The CDR3 region has the DNA TGTGCCAGCAGTGGCGGAGGGGGGTCTAGCGGGACCTACAATGAGCAGTTCTTC. This gives the protein CASSGGGGSSGTYNEQFF. This rearrangement joins TRBV6-1 to TRBJ2-1; 9 bases are a match to TRBD2. Germline values: CDR1 MNHNS, CDR2 SASEGT. V was pared by 4 bases and J by 2 bases, with 12 bases of the junction left unmatched. This CDR3 has 18 amino acids.

This clone was seen a few times. V gene TRBV7-9 combines with J gene TRBJ2-1, with D possibly matching TRBD1 (6 bases). V dropped 5 bases and J dropped 3 bases, with 20 bases sitting between them. Germline-derived CDR1 and CDR2 are SEHNR and FQNEAQ (reference sequence). The CDR3 contains 17 residues. The CDR3: CASSLQGKQGIYNEQFF. The CDR3 nucleotides read TGTGCCAGCAGCCTACAAGGGAAACAGGGAATCTACAATGAGCAGTTCTTC.

Relative to its sample, this clone is large. The chain couples TRBV29-1 to TRBJ1-1; D is possibly TRBD1 (6 bases). Per germline, CDR1 SQVTM and CDR2 ANQGSEA. The CDR3 runs 12 residues. Trimming took off 4 bases at V and 4 bases at J, with 10 bases between the two ends. CDR3 bases: TGCAGCGTTGCTACAGGGCCCACTGAAGCTTTCTTT. Its protein product is CSVATGPTEAFF.

J is TRBJ1-6 and V is TRBV5-1; perhaps TRBD1 as D (6 bases). This CDR3 comprises 14 residues. V was cut by 4 bases and J by 6 bases, with 11 bases left in between. Germline V gene sequence: CDR1 SGHRS, CDR2 YFSETQ. CDR3 DNA sequence: TGCGCCAGCAGCCTCGCGGACAGTAATTCACCCCTCCACTTT. Translation: CASSLADSNSPLHF.

This sequence joins TRBV19 and TRBJ2-7; 10 bases are a match to TRBD2. In germline, CDR1 is LNHDA, CDR2 SQIVND (reference sequence). This CDR3 comprises 15 residues. V lost 5 bases to trimming and J lost 4 bases; unmatched junction nucleotides: 8. The CDR3 DNA sequence: TGTGCCAGTAGTGAAGCGACTAGCGGGTTTTACGAGCAGTACTTC. Translation gives CASSEATSGFYEQYF.

The J gene is TRBJ1-2, the V gene TRBV5-1; no reliable D call. Germline V gene lookup returns CDR1 SGHRS and CDR2 YFSETQ. V lost 0 bases and J 5 bases, leaving 11 bases between the germline ends. The CDR3 has 14 amino acids. Written as DNA, the CDR3 is TGCGCCAGCAGCTTGGAAGCGTTGGAATATGGCTACACCTTC. Translation: CASSLEALEYGYTF.

This chain connects TRBV12-5 to TRBJ1-1, with TRBD1 identical over 8 bases. This CDR3 has 14 amino acids. Germline V gene data show CDR1 as LGHNT and CDR2 as FRNRAP. J gave up 5 bases and V 2 bases, and 4 bases lay outside the gene matches. The CDR3 region has the DNA TGTGCTAGTGGTTTGAGGACAGGGAGGACTGAAGCTTTCTTT. It yields the protein CASGLRTGRTEAFF.

This clone was counted once. The chain carries TRBV25-1 and TRBJ2-5; D remains ambiguous. CDR3 length equals 14 residues. Trimming took off 3 bases at V and 2 bases at J, with 10 bases between the two ends. Germline V gene lookup returns CDR1 MGHDK and CDR2 SYGVNS. CDR3 region: CASSDRQPQETQYF. The CDR3 DNA sequence: TGTGCCAGCAGTGATCGGCAGCCGCAAGAGACCCAGTACTTC. Filled out from reference TRBV25-1 and TRBJ2-5, the complete variable domain reads EADIYQTPRYLVIGTGKKITLECSQTMGHDKMYWYQQDPGMELHLIHYSYGVNSTEKGDLSSESTVSRIRTEHFPLTLESARPSHTSQYLCASSDRQPQETQYFGPGTRLLVL.

This chain uses TRBV10-3 with TRBJ2-2; TRBD1 agrees at 7 bases. The CDR3 is made up of 13 amino acids. Germline-derived CDR1 and CDR2 are ENHRY and SYGVKD. V dropped 6 bases and J dropped 3; count of bases not matched to a gene: 1. The CDR3 spells CAIRGTDTGELFF. For the CDR3, the DNA is TGTGCCATCAGGGGGACAGACACCGGGGAGCTGTTTTTT.

As for this clone: The DNA is omitted, as the CDR3 cannot be located on it reliably, and the CDR3 follows TCRdb's listing. CDR3 in amino acids: CASSKVGSGTNTGELFF. The V call is TRBV21-1, the J call TRBJ2-2; TRBD2 is taken as the D call from the table, unchecked against the DNA. TRBV21-1 constitutes a pseudogene. The CDR3 comprises 17 residues, both ends counted.

CDR3 protein: CASSGPGGTGELFF. As DNA, the CDR3 is TGTGCCAGCAGTGGGCCGGGGGGAACCGGGGAGCTGTTTTTT. The chain has TRBV6-1 and TRBJ2-2; 7 bases match TRBD2. Germline V gene sequence: CDR1 MNHNS, CDR2 SASEGT. The junction had 4 bases not matched to a gene; V was cut back by 4 bases and J by 5 bases. The CDR3 is 14 residues long.

This rearrangement joins TRBV21-1 to TRBJ2-1; the DNA was not used to check the table's D call, TRBD2. TRBV21-1 is shown as a pseudogene. The CDR3 runs 19 residues. The DNA of the CDR3 is TGTGCCAGCAGCAAACTGTATATGGCTAGCGGGCATAATGACAATGAGCAGTTCTTC. As protein: CASSKLYMASGHNDNEQFF.

The chain couples TRBV11-2 to TRBJ1-2; no firm D call. Germline V gene sequence: CDR1 SGHAT, CDR2 FQNNGV. The CDR3 has 12 residues. The V and J ends lost 1 base and 1 base respectively, with 1 base between them. The CDR3 region has the DNA TGTGCCAGCAGCTTAGTTAACTATGGCTACACCTTC. Translated: CASSLVNYGYTF.

The CDR3: CASSLGDQPQHF. The CDR3 bases are TGTGCCAGCAGCTTGGGTGATCAGCCCCAGCATTTT. The chain uses TRBV5-6 and TRBJ1-5; D not certain. The germline gives CDR1 SGHDT, CDR2 YYEEEE. Trimming shortened V by 0 bases and J by 5 bases, and 3 bases separated the two germline ends. CDR3 length: 12 residues.

This chain joins TRBV7-3 and TRBJ1-1; a possible D gene is TRBD1 (5 bases). The V gene lost 4 bases and the J gene lost 4 bases, with 19 bases spanning the gap. Germline loops: CDR1 SGHTA, CDR2 FQGTGA. The CDR3 is made up of 16 amino acids. Here the CDR3 reads CASSSQGRVQGTEAFF. The CDR3, as DNA: TGTGCCAGCAGCTCCCAGGGCAGGGTTCAGGGCACTGAAGCTTTCTTT.

This clone appeared a single time. The rearrangement links TRBV5-1 to TRBJ1-2; TRBD1 matches 7 bases. Germline lookup yields CDR1 SGHRS and CDR2 YFSETQ. Trimming at V came to 4 bases and at J to 8 bases, leaving 5 bases not matched to a gene. The CDR3 runs 12 residues. CDR3 in DNA: TGCGCCAGCAGCCAGGACAGGTTCGGCTACACCTTC. Protein: CASSQDRFGYTF.

The chain recombines TRBV19 with TRBJ2-5; possibly TRBD1 for D (6 bases). The V end was cut by 5 bases, the J end by 4 bases, with 11 bases between. The CDR3 totals 13 residues. Germline loops: CDR1 LNHDA, CDR2 SQIVND (reference sequence). The CDR3 sequence: CASSGQPRETQYF. CDR3 nucleotide sequence: TGTGCCAGTAGTGGACAGCCGCGAGAGACCCAGTACTTC.

The chain couples TRBV7-9 to TRBJ1-4; D ambiguous. The germline V gene encodes CDR1 SEHNR and CDR2 FQNEAQ (reference sequence). The CDR3 covers 15 residues. V lost 2 bases and J 2 bases, leaving 9 bases between the germline ends. The CDR3 loop is CASSLLGTTNEKLFF. In DNA form, the CDR3 reads TGTGCCAGCAGCTTACTAGGAACCACTAATGAAAAACTGTTTTTT.

This clone was seen once. The V and J genes are TRBV27 and TRBJ2-5; 8 nucleotides agree with TRBD1. J lost 3 bases, V lost 7 bases, and 10 bases had no gene match. The germline V gene has CDR1 MNHEY and CDR2 SMNVEV (reference sequence). This CDR3 has 15 amino acids. CDR3 loop: CASTKDRAPKETQYF. The CDR3 nucleotides are TGTGCCAGCACCAAGGACAGGGCCCCAAAAGAGACCCAGTACTTC.

This clone was seen only once. The chain recombines TRBV6-1 with TRBJ1-1, with D unresolved. The CDR3 is made up of 11 amino acids. V lost 7 bases to trimming and J lost 11 bases, with 14 bases between them. Germline V gene lookup returns CDR1 MNHNS and CDR2 SASEGT. In nucleotides, the CDR3 is TGTGCCAGCACGGACCCGAGAACGGCTTTCTTT. Protein product: CASTDPRTAFF.

The J gene is TRBJ1-1, the V gene TRBV5-5; D is possibly TRBD1 (6 bases). The ends were cut back, 4 bases at V and 1 base at J, with 11 bases in the middle. The CDR3 consists of 14 residues. Germline values: CDR1 SGHKS, CDR2 YYEKEE (reference sequence). The CDR3 region is CASSPGQKNTEAFF. CDR3 coding DNA: TGTGCCAGCAGCCCAGGACAGAAGAACACTGAAGCTTTCTTT.

The rearrangement links TRBV4-2 to TRBJ2-1; the D gene is possibly TRBD2 (7 bases). Germline V gives CDR1 LGHNA, CDR2 YNFKEQ. V was trimmed by 0 bases and J by 10 bases, leaving 19 bases between them. The CDR3 extends over 16 amino acids. CDR3 in amino acids: CASSQDRTSRGGEQFF. DNA for the CDR3: TGTGCCAGCAGCCAAGATCGGACTAGTCGAGGGGGGGAGCAGTTCTTC.

This clone was picked up one time. The gene calls are TRBV19 and TRBJ1-2, with a possible D match to TRBD1 (5 bases). Germline V gene data show CDR1 as LNHDA and CDR2 as SQIVND (reference sequence). The V and J ends lost 3 bases and 9 bases respectively, with 11 bases between them. CDR3 length: 12 residues. CDR3 in amino acids: CASSISEGRYTF. CDR3 nucleotides: TGTGCCAGTAGTATTTCGGAGGGGCGCTACACCTTC.